This T cell receptor beta chain was profiled in a study of blood T cell repertoires in COVID-19. About the research overall: Italy, Spain and the United States were the sources of the convalescent and acute COVID-19 samples. PBMCs, B-cell-depleted T cells, or T cells were the source of the cDNA or gDNA that made up the material.

Original handling: Reference gene primer amplification in the assay estimated nucleated cell counts. Method: immunoSEQ multiplex PCR; TCRdb's copy keeps in-frame clones and lacks some. The V and J calls and clone size are taken from that table; D and trimming were inferred from the DNA. The top ten hold 2% to 2.5% of the sample, which has under 300,000 clones, around 80% seen once. The CDR3 spans 19 residues. This sequence joins TRBV21-1 and TRBJ2-3; the D segment call TRBD2 is taken from the table without a DNA check. TRBV21-1 is designated a pseudogene. The TCR sequence derives from a man in his forties who had recovered from COVID-19. Sequenced: peripheral blood. The CDR3 loop is CASSSYPYLAGGITDTQYF. CDR3 nucleotides: TGTGCCAGCAGCTCTTACCCGTATCTAGCGGGAGGGATCACAGATACGCAGTATTTT.